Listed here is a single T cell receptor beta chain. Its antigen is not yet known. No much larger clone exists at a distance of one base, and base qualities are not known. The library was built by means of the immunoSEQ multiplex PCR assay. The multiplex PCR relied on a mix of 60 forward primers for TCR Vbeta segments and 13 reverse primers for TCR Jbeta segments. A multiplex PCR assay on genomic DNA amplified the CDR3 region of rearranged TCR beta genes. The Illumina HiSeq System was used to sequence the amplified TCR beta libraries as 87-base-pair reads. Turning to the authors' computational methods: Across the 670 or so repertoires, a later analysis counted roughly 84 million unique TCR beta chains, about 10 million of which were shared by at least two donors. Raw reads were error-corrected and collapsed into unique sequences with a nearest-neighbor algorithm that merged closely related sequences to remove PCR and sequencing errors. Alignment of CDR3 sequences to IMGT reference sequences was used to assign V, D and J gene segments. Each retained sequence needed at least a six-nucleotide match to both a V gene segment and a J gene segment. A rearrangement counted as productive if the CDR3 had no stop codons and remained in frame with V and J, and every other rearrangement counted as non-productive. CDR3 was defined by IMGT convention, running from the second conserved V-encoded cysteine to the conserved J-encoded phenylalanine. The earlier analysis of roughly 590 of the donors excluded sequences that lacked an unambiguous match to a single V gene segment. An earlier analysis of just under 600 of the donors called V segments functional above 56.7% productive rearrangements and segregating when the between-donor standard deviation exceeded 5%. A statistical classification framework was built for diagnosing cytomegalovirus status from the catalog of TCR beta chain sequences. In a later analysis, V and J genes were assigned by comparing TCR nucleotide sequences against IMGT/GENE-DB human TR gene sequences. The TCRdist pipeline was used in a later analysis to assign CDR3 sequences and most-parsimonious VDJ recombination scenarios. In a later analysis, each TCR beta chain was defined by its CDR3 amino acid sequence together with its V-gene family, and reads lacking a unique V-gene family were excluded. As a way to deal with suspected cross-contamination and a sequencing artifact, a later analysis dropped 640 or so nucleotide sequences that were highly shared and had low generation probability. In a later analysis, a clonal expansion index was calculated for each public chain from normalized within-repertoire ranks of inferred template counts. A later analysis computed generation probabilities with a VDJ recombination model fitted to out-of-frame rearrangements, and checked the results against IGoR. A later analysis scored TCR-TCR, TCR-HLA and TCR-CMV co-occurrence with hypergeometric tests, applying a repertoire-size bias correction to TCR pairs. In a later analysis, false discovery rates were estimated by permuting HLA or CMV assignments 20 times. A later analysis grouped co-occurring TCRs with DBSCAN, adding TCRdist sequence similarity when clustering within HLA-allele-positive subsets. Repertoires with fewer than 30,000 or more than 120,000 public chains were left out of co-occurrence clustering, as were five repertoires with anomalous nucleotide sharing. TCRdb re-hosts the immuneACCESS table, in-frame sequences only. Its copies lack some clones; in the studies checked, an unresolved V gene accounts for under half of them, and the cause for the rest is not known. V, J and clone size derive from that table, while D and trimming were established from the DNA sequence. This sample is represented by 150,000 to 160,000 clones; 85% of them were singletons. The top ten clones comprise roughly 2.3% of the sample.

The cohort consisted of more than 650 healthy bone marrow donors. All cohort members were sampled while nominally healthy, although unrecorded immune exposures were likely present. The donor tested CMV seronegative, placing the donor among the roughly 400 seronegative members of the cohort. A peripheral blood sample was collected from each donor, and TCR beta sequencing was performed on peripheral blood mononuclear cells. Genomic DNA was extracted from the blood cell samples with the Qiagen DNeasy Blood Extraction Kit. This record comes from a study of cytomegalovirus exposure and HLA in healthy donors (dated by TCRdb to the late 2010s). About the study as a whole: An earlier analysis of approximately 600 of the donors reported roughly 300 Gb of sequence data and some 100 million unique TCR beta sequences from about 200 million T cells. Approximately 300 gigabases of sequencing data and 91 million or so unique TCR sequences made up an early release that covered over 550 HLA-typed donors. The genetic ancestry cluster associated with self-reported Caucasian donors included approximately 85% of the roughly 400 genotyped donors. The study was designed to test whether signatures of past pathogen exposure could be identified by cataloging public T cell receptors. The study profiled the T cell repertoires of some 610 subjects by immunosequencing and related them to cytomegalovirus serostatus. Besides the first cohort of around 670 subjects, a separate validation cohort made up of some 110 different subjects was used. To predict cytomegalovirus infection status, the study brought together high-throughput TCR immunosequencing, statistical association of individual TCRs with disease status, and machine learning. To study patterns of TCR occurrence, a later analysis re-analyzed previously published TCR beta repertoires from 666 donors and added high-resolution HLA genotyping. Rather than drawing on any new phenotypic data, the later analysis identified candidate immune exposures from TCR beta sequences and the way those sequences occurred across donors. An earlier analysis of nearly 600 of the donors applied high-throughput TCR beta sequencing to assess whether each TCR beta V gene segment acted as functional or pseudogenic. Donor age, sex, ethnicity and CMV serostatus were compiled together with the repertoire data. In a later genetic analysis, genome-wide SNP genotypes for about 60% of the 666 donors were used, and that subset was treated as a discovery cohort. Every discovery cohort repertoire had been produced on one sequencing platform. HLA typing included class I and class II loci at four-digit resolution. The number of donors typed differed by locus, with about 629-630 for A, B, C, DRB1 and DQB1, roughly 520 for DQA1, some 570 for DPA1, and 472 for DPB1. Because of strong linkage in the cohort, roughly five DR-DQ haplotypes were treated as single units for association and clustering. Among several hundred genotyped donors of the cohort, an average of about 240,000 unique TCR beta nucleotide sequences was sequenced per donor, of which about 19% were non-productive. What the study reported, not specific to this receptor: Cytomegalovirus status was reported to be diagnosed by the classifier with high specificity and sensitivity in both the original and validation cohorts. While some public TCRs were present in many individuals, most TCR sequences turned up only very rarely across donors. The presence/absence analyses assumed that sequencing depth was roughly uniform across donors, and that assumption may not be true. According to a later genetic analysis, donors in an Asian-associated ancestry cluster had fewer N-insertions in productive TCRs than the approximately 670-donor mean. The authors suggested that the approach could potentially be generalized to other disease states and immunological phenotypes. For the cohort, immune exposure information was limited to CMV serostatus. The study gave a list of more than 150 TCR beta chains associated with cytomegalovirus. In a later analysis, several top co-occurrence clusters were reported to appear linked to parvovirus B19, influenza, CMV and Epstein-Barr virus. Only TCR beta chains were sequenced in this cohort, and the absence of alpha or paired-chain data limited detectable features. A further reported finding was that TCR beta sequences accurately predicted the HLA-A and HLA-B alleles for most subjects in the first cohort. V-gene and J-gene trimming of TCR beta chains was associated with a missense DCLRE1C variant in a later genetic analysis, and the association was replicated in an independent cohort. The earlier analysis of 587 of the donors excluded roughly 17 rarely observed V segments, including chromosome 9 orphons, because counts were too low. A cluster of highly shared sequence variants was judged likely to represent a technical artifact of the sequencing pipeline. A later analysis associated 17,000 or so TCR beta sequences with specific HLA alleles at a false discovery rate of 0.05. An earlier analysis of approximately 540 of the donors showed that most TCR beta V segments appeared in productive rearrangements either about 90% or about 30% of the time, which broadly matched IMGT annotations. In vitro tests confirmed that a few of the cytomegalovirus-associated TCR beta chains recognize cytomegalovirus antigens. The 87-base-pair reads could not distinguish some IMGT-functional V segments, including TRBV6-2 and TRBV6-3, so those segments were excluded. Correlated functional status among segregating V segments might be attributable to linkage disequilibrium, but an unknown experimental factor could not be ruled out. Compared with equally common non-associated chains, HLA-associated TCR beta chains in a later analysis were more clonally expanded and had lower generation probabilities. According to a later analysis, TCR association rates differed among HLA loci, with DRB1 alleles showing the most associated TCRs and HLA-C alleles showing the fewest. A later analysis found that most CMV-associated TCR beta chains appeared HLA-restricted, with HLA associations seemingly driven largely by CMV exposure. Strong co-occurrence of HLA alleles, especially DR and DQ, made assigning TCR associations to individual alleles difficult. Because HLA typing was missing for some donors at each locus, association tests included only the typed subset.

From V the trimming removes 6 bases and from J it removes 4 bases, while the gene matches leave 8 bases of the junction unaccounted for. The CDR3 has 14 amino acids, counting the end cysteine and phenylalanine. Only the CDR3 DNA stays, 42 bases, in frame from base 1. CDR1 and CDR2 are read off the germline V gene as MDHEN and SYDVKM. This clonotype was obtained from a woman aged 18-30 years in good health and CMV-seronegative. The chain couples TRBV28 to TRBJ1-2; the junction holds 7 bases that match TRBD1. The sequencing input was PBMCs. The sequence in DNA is TGTGCCAGCAGCCGCACAGGGGTTACCTATGGCTACACCTTC. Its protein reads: CASSRTGVTYGYTF.